The TCR beta chain under discussion was sequenced for a study of cytomegalovirus exposure and HLA in healthy donors. Notes on the study in general: Analysis was performed later, and it showed HLA-associated TCR beta chains to be more clonally expanded than equally common others. Productive rates of about 90% or about 30% were seen for most TCR beta V segments in an earlier analysis.

Of note for this clone: Its antigen is unidentified.

V shed 8 bases and J shed 4 bases, with 26 bases lying between them. This CDR3 has 16 residues. Germline loops: CDR1 GTSNPN, CDR2 SVGIG (reference sequence). Vbeta (60) and Jbeta (13) primers were used in the PCR. Repertoires were generated with immunoSEQ multiplex PCR, while TCRdb's copy carries only in-frame clones and drops some. The sample contains roughly 80,000 clones, around three quarters of which appear only once. The gene calls are TRBV30 and TRBJ1-1, with D unclear. This TCR was sampled from a woman in her 40s in good health and CMV-seronegative. Sequencing used PBMCs. The CDR3 loop reads CAGPREFGGSGTEAFF. CDR3 nucleotide sequence: TGTGCCGGTCCCCGGGAGTTCGGAGGCAGCGGCACTGAAGCTTTCTTT.